One sample yielded the 22 T cell receptor beta chains listed below, sequenced in a study of cytomegalovirus exposure and HLA in healthy donors. In the PCR, 60 Vbeta and 13 Jbeta primers were used. Generated by immunoSEQ multiplex PCR, the TCRdb table keeps only in-frame clones and is missing some. The top ten clones hold approximately 3.8% of a sample with about 190,000 clones, 81% of them seen once. The sample taken for sequencing was PBMCs. The source of these receptors is a man in his fifties or sixties in good health and CMV-seronegative.

The chain recombines TRBV5-1 with TRBJ2-2; possibly TRBD1 for D (6 bases). Germline lookup yields CDR1 SGHRS and CDR2 YFSETQ. The CDR3 contains 14 residues. The V end was cut by 4 bases, the J end by 13 bases, with 20 bases between. The CDR3 region has the DNA TGCGCCAGCAGCCGCCGGGACAAGCAAGGTGTGCTGTTTTTT. Encoded protein: CASSRRDKQGVLFF.

The chain couples TRBV11-2 to TRBJ2-5, with 8 bases aligning to TRBD1. This CDR3 is 13 amino acids long. V shed 4 bases, J shed 3 bases, and the junction held 1 base outside the gene matches. Germline CDR1 SGHAT, CDR2 FQNNGV. The CDR3 loop is CASSSDREETQYF. For the CDR3, the DNA is TGTGCCAGCAGCTCGGACAGGGAAGAGACCCAGTACTTC.

The chain couples TRBV5-1 to TRBJ1-1; the D is unclear. The length of the CDR3 is 16 residues. V gave up 0 bases and J gave up 4 bases, with 16 bases separating them. The germline V gene has CDR1 SGHRS and CDR2 YFSETQ. This CDR3 reads CASSLANLRESTEAFF. CDR3 nucleotides: TGCGCCAGCAGCTTGGCCAATCTACGGGAGAGCACTGAAGCTTTCTTT.

This chain links TRBV11-2 with TRBJ2-5; 11 nucleotides agree with TRBD2. Trimming removed 6 bases from V and 1 base from J; junction bases left unmatched: 4. The CDR3 is made up of 15 amino acids. CDR1 and CDR2 (germline): SGHAT, FQNNGV. The CDR3 coding sequence is TGTGCCAGCAGTCTACTAGCGGGGGCCCAAGAGACCCAGTACTTC. Translating gives CASSLLAGAQETQYF.

This sequence joins TRBV7-2 and TRBJ2-3; the D is unclear. Germline-derived CDR1 and CDR2 are SGHTA and FQGNSA. This CDR3 has 15 amino acids. The V end was cut by 1 base, the J end by 2 bases, with 10 bases between. The CDR3 DNA follows: TGTGCCAGCAGCTTAGGGTACGCGGACACAGATACGCAGTATTTT. It is translated as CASSLGYADTDTQYF.

In regard to this clone: The junction departs from the called germline gene at one end, perhaps through a read error. The rearrangement joins TRBV7-9 to TRBJ2-7; 7 positions match TRBD1. This CDR3 is 14 amino acids long. Germline V gene sequence: CDR1 SEHNR, CDR2 FQNEAQ (reference sequence). CDR3 sequence (DNA): TGTTCCAGCAGCTCCCGGGACAGAACCTACGAGCAGTACTTC. This sequence encodes CSSSSRDRTYEQYF.

The chain couples TRBV10-1 to TRBJ2-1; TRBD1 is a possible D gene (5 bases). Germline CDR1 is WNHNN and CDR2 is SYGVQD (reference sequence). The CDR3 consists of 13 residues. Trimming took 2 bases from V and 7 from J, leaving 9 bases between them. The CDR3 is CASSEVSGNEQFF. CDR3 bases: TGCGCCAGCAGTGAGGTATCAGGGAATGAGCAGTTCTTC.

The J gene is TRBJ2-7, the V gene TRBV5-6; D might be TRBD2 (6 bases). The ends were cut back, 2 bases at V and 3 bases at J, with 9 bases in the middle. The length of the CDR3 is 13 residues. Germline-derived CDR1 and CDR2 are SGHDT and YYEEEE. The CDR3, as DNA: TGTGCCAGCAGCTTTACGGGGGTCTACGAGCAGTACTTC. Protein: CASSFTGVYEQYF.

V is TRBV7-9 and J is TRBJ1-3, with 8 bases aligning to TRBD1. V was pared by 5 bases and J by 4 bases, with 13 bases of the junction left unmatched. There are 17 residues in the CDR3. The germline gives CDR1 SEHNR, CDR2 FQNEAQ (reference sequence). In DNA form, the CDR3 reads TGTGCCAGCAGCGGCCAAAATCAGGGGGCGAAAGGAAACACCATATATTTT. Encoded protein: CASSGQNQGAKGNTIYF.

A single count supports this clone. The chain has TRBV7-9 and TRBJ2-3; unclear D gene. V was pared by 4 bases and J by 1 base, with 6 bases between. CDR3 length equals 13 residues. CDR1 SEHNR and CDR2 FQNEAQ come from the germline V gene (reference sequence). CDR3 residues: CASSSIRTDTQYF. In nucleotides, the CDR3 is TGTGCCAGCAGCTCAATTCGCACAGATACGCAGTATTTT.

The chain combines TRBV4-1 with TRBJ2-7; D gene ambiguous. The V end lost 4 bases, the J end lost 3 bases, and 7 bases lay between the germline ends. CDR1 and CDR2 (germline): MGHRA, YSYEKL. The CDR3 has 12 amino acids. CDR3 nucleotides: TGCGCCAGCAGCCCCGGTCGCTACGAGCAGTACTTC. Its translation is CASSPGRYEQYF.

In regard to this clone: A read error may account for a junction end that differs from germline. The rearrangement links TRBV4-1 to TRBJ1-1; 7 bases align to TRBD1. The CDR3 runs to 16 residues. Germline CDR1 and CDR2: MGHRA and YSYEKL. CDR3 loop: CASSKEAGGRVTEAFF. Written as DNA, the CDR3 is TGCGCCAGCAGCAAAGAGGCAGGGGGAAGAGTCACTGAAGCTTTCTTT.

This clone was observed a few times. CDR3 nucleotides: TGTGCCAGCAGCCCAGGGGATTATCCCATCACCGGGGAGCTGTTTTTT. Translating it yields CASSPGDYPITGELFF. This rearrangement joins TRBV9 to TRBJ2-2; maybe TRBD1 (6 bases). The CDR3 is 16 amino acids. Trimming took 4 bases from V and 4 from J, leaving 17 bases between them. The V gene's germline CDR1 is SGDLS and CDR2 YYNGEE.

The chain combines TRBV9 with TRBJ2-1; D gene unclear. Germline V gene sequence: CDR1 SGDLS, CDR2 YYNGEE. The CDR3 extends over 12 amino acids. V lost 4 bases, J lost 2 bases, and 4 bases lay in between. CDR3 DNA: TGTGCCAGCAGCCCTACCTACAATGAGCAGTTCTTC. Its protein is CASSPTYNEQFF.

V usage is TRBV5-1 and J usage is TRBJ1-4, with TRBD1 matching 7 bases. Germline V gene sequence: CDR1 SGHRS, CDR2 YFSETQ. CDR3 size: 14 residues. With V trimmed by 4 bases and J by 8 bases, 8 bases remained unmatched. The CDR3 nucleotides read TGCGCCAGCAGCGCCGACAGGGAAGGCGAAAAACTGTTTTTT. This sequence encodes CASSADREGEKLFF.

The V and J genes are TRBV7-2 and TRBJ1-5; 11 bases match TRBD1. There are 16 residues in the CDR3. V was pared by 1 base and J by 6 bases, with 5 bases of the junction left unmatched. Germline V CDR1 and CDR2: SGHTA, FQGNSA. The CDR3 DNA follows: TGTGCCAGCAGCTTAGGGGACAGGGGGTTTAGTCAGCCCCAGCATTTT. It translates to CASSLGDRGFSQPQHF. Together with reference TRBV7-2 and TRBJ1-5, the CDR3 gives the full variable domain: GAGVSQSPSNKVTEKGKDVELRCDPISGHTALYWYRQSLGQGLEFLIYFQGNSAPDKSGLPSDRFSAERTGGSVSTLTIQRTQQEDSAVYLCASSLGDRGFSQPQHFGDGTRLSIL.

The chain recombines TRBV19 with TRBJ2-7; 11 nucleotides align to TRBD1. With 7 bases clipped from V and 3 bases from J, the junction kept 5 bases outside the gene matches. The CDR3 length is 14 residues. Germline assignment: CDR1 LNHDA and CDR2 SQIVND (reference sequence). CDR3: CASTGQGALYEQYF. As DNA, the CDR3 is TGTGCCAGTACCGGACAGGGGGCTCTCTACGAGCAGTACTTC.

The chain has TRBV9 and TRBJ2-1, with TRBD1 as a possible D gene (5 bases). The CDR3 loop spans 13 amino acids. Germline loops: CDR1 SGDLS, CDR2 YYNGEE. V was cut by 4 bases and J by 7 bases, with 12 bases left in between. CDR3 protein: CASSLQVGNEQFF. In nucleotides, the CDR3 is TGTGCCAGCAGCTTACAGGTCGGGAATGAGCAGTTCTTC. The whole variable domain, filled in from reference TRBV9 and TRBJ2-1, reads DSGVTQTPKHLITATGQRVTLRCSPRSGDLSVYWYQQSLDQGLQFLIQYYNGEERAKGNILERFSAQQFPDLHSELNLSSLELGDSALYFCASSLQVGNEQFFGPGTRLTVL.

A note on this clone: Different DNA sequences within this sample yield the same CDR3. The chain couples TRBV19 to TRBJ2-5, with 8 bases lining up with TRBD2. The J segment lost 1 base and the V segment lost 1 base, leaving 2 bases of the junction unmatched. This CDR3 comprises 15 residues. Germline CDR1 is LNHDA and CDR2 is SQIVND (reference sequence). Here the CDR3 reads CASSIGGGLQETQYF. In nucleotides, the CDR3 is TGTGCCAGTAGTATAGGCGGGGGGCTCCAAGAGACCCAGTACTTC.

The V call is TRBV2, the J call TRBJ2-5; D is uncertain. The CDR3 is 12 amino acids. Trimming cost V 7 bases and J 5 bases, with 11 bases left between them. Germline lookup yields CDR1 SNHLY and CDR2 FYNNEI. CDR3 nucleotides: TGTGCCAGCATACATACGAGGGAGACCCAGTACTTC. It encodes CASIHTRETQYF.

The chain combines TRBV6-5 with TRBJ2-3; D unclear. The CDR3 is 14 amino acids. CDR1 is MNHEY and CDR2 is SVGAGI in the germline V gene. Trimming shortened V by 3 bases and J by 4 bases, and 11 bases separated the two germline ends. CDR3 sequence (DNA): TGTGCCAGCAGTTATGGGTTAGAGGCAGATACGCAGTATTTT. Its protein product is CASSYGLEADTQYF.

The CDR3 nucleotides read TGTGCCAGCAGCCCAACAGGGAGGGCGGCTGAAGCTTTCTTT. Protein product: CASSPTGRAAEAFF. The chain uses TRBV5-5 and TRBJ1-1; a possible D gene is TRBD1 (6 bases). The germline V gene encodes CDR1 SGHKS and CDR2 YYEKEE (reference sequence). Trimming took 4 bases from V and 6 from J, leaving 16 bases between them. This CDR3 comprises 14 residues.